This TCR beta chain is from a study of T cell repertoires in cytomegalovirus infection. Whole-study context: Matching HLA type and CMV infection were both indicated by public TCR beta signatures. Study results and caveats: It was HLA-C-restricted CMV-specific TCR beta clonotypes that dominated the response ex vivo.

TCRdb fed the reads into MiXCR, producing one record per CDR3 protein. The sample carries roughly 230,000 distinct CDR3 sequences, roughly 12% recorded once. V was cut by 2 bases and J by 4 bases, with 8 bases left in between. The CDR3 has 12 amino acids. CDR1 and CDR2 from the germline V gene are DFQATT and SNEGSKA (reference sequence). With regard to this clonotype: Its antigen is undetermined.

V usage is TRBV20-1 and J usage is TRBJ2-5; possibly TRBD1 for D (6 bases). The material sequenced was PBMCs. This receptor was obtained from a human donor in good health (CMV status not recorded). Some clones in this sample may be carry-over from other donors' samples. The CDR3 loop reads CSARTGPETQYF. Here the CDR3 DNA reads TGCAGTGCTAGAACAGGGCCAGAGACCCAGTACTTC.